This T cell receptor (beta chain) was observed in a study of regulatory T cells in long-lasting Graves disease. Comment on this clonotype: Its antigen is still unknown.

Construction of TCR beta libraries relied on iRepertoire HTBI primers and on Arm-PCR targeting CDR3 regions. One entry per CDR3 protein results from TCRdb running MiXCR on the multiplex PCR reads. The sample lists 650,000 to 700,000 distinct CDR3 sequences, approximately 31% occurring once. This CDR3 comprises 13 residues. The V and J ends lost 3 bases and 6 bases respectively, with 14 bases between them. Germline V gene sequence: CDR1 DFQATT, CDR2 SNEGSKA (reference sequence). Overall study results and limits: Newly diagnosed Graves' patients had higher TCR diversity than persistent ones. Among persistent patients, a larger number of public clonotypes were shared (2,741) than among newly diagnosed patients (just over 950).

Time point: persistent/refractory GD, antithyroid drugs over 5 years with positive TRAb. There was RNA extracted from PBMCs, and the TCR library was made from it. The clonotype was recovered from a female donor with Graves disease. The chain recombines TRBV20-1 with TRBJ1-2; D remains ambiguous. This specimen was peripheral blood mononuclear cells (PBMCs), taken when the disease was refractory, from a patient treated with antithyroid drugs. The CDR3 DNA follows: TGCAGTGCTAGTGACGCGGGATGGGATGGCTACACCTTC. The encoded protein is CSASDAGWDGYTF.